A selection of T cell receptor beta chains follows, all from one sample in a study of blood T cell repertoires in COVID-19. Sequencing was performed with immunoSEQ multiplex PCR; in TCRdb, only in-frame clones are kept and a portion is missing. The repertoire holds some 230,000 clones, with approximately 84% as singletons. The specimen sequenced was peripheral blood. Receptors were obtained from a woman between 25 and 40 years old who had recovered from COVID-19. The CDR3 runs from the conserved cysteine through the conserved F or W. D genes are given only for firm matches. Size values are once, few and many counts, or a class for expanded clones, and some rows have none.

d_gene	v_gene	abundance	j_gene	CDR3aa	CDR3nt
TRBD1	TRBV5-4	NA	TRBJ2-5	CASSSTGIETQYF	TGTGCCAGCAGTTCGACAGGGATAGAGACCCAGTACTTC
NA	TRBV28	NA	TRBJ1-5	CASSLGQHHQPQHF	TGTGCCAGCAGTTTAGGGCAGCACCATCAGCCCCAGCATTTT
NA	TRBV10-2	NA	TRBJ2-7	CASSELVLDEQYF	TGCGCCAGCAGTGAGCTAGTTCTGGACGAGCAGTACTTC
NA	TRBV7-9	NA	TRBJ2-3	CASSQGTSAFTDTQYF	TGTGCCAGCAGCCAAGGAACCAGCGCCTTCACAGATACGCAGTATTTT
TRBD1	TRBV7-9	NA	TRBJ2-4	CASSPPGGNIQYF	TGTGCCAGCAGCCCTCCAGGGGGAAACATTCAGTACTTC
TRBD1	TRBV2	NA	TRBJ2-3	CASSELEETGGAIHTDTQYF	TGTGCCAGCAGTGAACTGGAGGAGACAGGGGGCGCAATCCACACAGATACGCAGTATTTT
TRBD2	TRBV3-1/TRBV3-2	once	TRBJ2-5	CASSQGSSGIQETQYF	TGTGCCAGCAGCCAAGGGAGTAGCGGGATTCAAGAGACCCAGTACTTC
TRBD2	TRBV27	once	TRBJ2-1	CASSPGTSGPYNEQFF	TGTGCCAGCAGTCCTGGGACTAGCGGCCCCTACAATGAGCAGTTCTTC
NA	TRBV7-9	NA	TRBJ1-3	CASSRGQGAFFGNTIYF	NA
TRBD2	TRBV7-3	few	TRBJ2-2	CASSSTSANTGELFF	TGTGCCAGCAGCTCCACTAGCGCGAACACCGGGGAGCTGTTTTTT
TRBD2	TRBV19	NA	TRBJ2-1	CASRKTSGSFSYNEQFF	TGTGCCAGTAGGAAGACTAGCGGGAGTTTCTCCTACAATGAGCAGTTCTTC
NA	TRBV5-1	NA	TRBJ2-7	CASSQEFREQYF	TGCGCCAGCAGCCAAGAGTTCCGGGAGCAGTACTTC
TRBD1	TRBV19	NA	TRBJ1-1	CASSLIRDSMNTEAFF	TGTGCCAGTAGTCTCATCCGGGACAGTATGAACACTGAAGCTTTCTTT
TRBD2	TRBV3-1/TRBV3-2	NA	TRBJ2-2	CASSPRSGRARPGELFF	TGTGCCAGCAGCCCCCGTAGCGGGAGGGCCAGACCCGGGGAGCTGTTTTTT
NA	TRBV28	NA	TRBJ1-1	CASSLSGFTEAFF	TGTGCCAGCAGTTTGAGCGGATTTACTGAAGCTTTCTTT
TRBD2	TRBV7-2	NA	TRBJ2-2	CASRGLAGGPGELFF	TGTGCCAGCAGAGGACTAGCGGGAGGACCCGGGGAGCTGTTTTTT